Each of the 29 T cell receptor beta chains below was sequenced from the same sample in a study of blood T cell repertoires in COVID-19 (dated by TCRdb to about 2020). Library creation used the immunoSEQ multiplex PCR assay. TCRdb limited this immuneACCESS table to in-frame rearrangements with V and J called. A share of clones is missing; checked studies link under half to unresolved V genes, and the rest is unexplained. The sample yields around 100,000 clones; about 86% were counted once. Approximately 1.7% of the sample is in the top ten clones. Source material: peripheral blood. These receptors were collected from a man older than 75 with acute or convalescent COVID-19.

In DNA, the CDR3 is TGTGCCAGCAGCCCCTATCCAGGGTGGGGCACTGAAGCTTTCTTT. It specifies CASSPYPGWGTEAFF. The chain uses TRBV9 and TRBJ1-1; TRBD1 is a possible D gene (5 bases). The V gene's germline CDR1 is SGDLS and CDR2 YYNGEE. Trimming stripped 4 bases from V and 4 bases from J, with 17 bases between. This CDR3 is built from 15 residues.

J is TRBJ1-4 and V is TRBV28; weak D call: TRBD1 (5 bases). This CDR3 is 14 amino acids long. CDR1 and CDR2 (germline): MDHEN, SYDVKM. Trimming removed 3 bases at V and 8 bases at J, with 13 bases between. CDR3 sequence reads: CASSFQGGREKLFF. Here the CDR3 DNA reads TGTGCCAGCAGTTTCCAGGGAGGGAGGGAAAAACTGTTTTTT.

The chain employs TRBV5-5 and TRBJ2-7, with TRBD2 matching 12 bases. The V segment lost 1 base and the J segment 5 bases; nucleotides outside the gene matches: 1. This CDR3 is built from 14 residues. Germline V lookup: CDR1 SGHKS, CDR2 YYEKEE (reference sequence). DNA of the CDR3: TGTGCCAGCAGCTTGACTAGCGGGAGGAACGAGCAGTACTTC. This sequence encodes CASSLTSGRNEQYF.

This clone has only one observation. This chain uses TRBV18 with TRBJ1-5; D is undetermined. Germline values: CDR1 KGHSH, CDR2 LQKENI. V was cut by 2 bases and J by 3 bases, with 5 bases left in between. This CDR3 comprises 13 residues. The CDR3 nucleotides read TGTGCCAGCTCACCAGCGGACAATCAGCCCCAGCATTTT. Translated: CASSPADNQPQHF.

This clone was counted a single time. The chain links TRBV7-3 to TRBJ1-5; 9 bases agree with TRBD1. V trimming: 5 bases; J trimming: 2 bases; junction bases outside the gene matches: 7. This CDR3 comprises 16 residues. Germline V lookup: CDR1 SGHTA, CDR2 FQGTGA. CDR3 nucleotide sequence: TGTGCCAGCAGCCCTCGGACAGGGGAAGGCAATCAGCCCCAGCATTTT. Its translation: CASSPRTGEGNQPQHF.

The CDR3 region has the DNA TGTGCCAGCTCACCCCAAAGGTCGCGGGATGAGCAGTTCTTC. Translation: CASSPQRSRDEQFF. The J gene is TRBJ2-1, the V gene TRBV18, with D tentatively TRBD2 (5 bases). Trimming left V 3 bases short and J 8 bases short, with 14 bases between. CDR1 and CDR2 from the germline V gene are KGHSH and LQKENI. This CDR3 comprises 14 residues.

This chain links TRBV28 with TRBJ2-1; D not certain. Germline V gene sequence: CDR1 MDHEN, CDR2 SYDVKM. This CDR3 is 13 amino acids long. V was shortened by 6 bases and J by 8 bases, with 14 bases between the two germline ends. The CDR3 loop is CASSPSLSDEQFF. In nucleotides, the CDR3 is TGTGCCAGCAGCCCCTCGTTAAGCGATGAGCAGTTCTTC.

A few counts support this clone. The chain links TRBV19 to TRBJ1-1; D perhaps matches TRBD1 (6 bases). The CDR3 runs to 14 residues. Germline loops: CDR1 LNHDA, CDR2 SQIVND (reference sequence). V lost 6 bases, J lost 4 bases, and 15 bases lay in between. The CDR3 loop is CASSAQGDGTEAFF. The CDR3 DNA follows: TGTGCCAGTAGCGCACAGGGTGACGGCACTGAAGCTTTCTTT.

The chain carries TRBV7-9 and TRBJ2-1; D may be TRBD1 (5 bases). Trimming removed 0 bases from V and 5 bases from J, with 20 bases in between. The CDR3 has 18 residues. Germline loops: CDR1 SEHNR, CDR2 FQNEAQ (reference sequence). The chain's CDR3 is CASSLATTVPGPNNEQFF. In nucleotides, the CDR3 is TGTGCCAGCAGCTTAGCGACGACAGTCCCCGGGCCGAACAATGAGCAGTTCTTC.

This chain connects TRBV5-4 to TRBJ2-1; D may be TRBD2 (5 bases). Trimming left V 0 bases short and J 10 bases short, with 14 bases between. CDR1 and CDR2 from the germline V gene are SGHNT and YYREEE (reference sequence). The CDR3 covers 14 residues. Here the CDR3 DNA reads TGTGCCAGCAGCTTGGCCCGAGGGTCCGTCGAGCAGTTCTTC. Its translation is CASSLARGSVEQFF.

Remarks on this clone: Other DNA sequences of this sample code for an identical CDR3. The chain uses TRBV11-2 and TRBJ2-3, with TRBD2 matching 10 bases. The V and J ends lost 5 bases and 4 bases, in that order; junction bases with no gene match: 6. This CDR3 has 15 amino acids. Germline CDR1 and CDR2: SGHAT and FQNNGV. CDR3 bases: TGTGCCAGCAGCCGACCTAGCGGGAGTGCAGATACGCAGTATTTT. As protein: CASSRPSGSADTQYF.

The chain joins TRBV9 to TRBJ2-7, with TRBD2 matching 15 bases. V dropped 4 bases and J dropped 3; count of bases not matched to a gene: 11. Germline lookup yields CDR1 SGDLS and CDR2 YYNGEE. CDR3 length equals 18 residues. CDR3 nucleotide sequence: TGTGCCAGCAGCCCGCAGGGACTAGCGGGAGGTACGATCTACGAGCAGTACTTC. This codes for CASSPQGLAGGTIYEQYF.

This sequence joins TRBV7-2 and TRBJ1-6; 8 bases line up with TRBD1. Germline V gene sequence: CDR1 SGHTA, CDR2 FQGNSA. The trim removed 5 bases at V and 6 bases at J, leaving 15 bases unmatched. The CDR3 spans 18 residues. The CDR3 loop is CASSLRAGQGLGNSPLHF. The CDR3 DNA reads as TGTGCCAGCAGCCTTCGGGCTGGACAGGGATTGGGTAATTCACCCCTCCACTTT.

V gene TRBV28 combines with J gene TRBJ1-3; no clear D gene. This CDR3 is 13 amino acids long. Germline V lookup: CDR1 MDHEN, CDR2 SYDVKM. Trimming took 3 bases from V and 8 from J, leaving 11 bases between them. CDR3 amino acids: CASSFNFGDTIYF. The DNA of the CDR3 is TGTGCCAGCAGTTTTAATTTCGGGGACACCATATATTTT.

The DNA for the CDR3 is TGTGCCACCGGGGACGCGGGACAGGGGACGGGCGAGCAGTACTTC. This sequence encodes CATGDAGQGTGEQYF. The chain carries TRBV15 and TRBJ2-7; 10 bases are shared with TRBD1. Germline lookup yields CDR1 LNHNV and CDR2 YYDKDF (reference sequence). Losses at the gene ends were 8 bases for V and 6 bases for J; bases not matched to a gene: 13. The CDR3 extends over 15 amino acids.

The gene calls are TRBV10-3 and TRBJ2-7; 10 bases align to TRBD2. The germline V gene has CDR1 ENHRY and CDR2 SYGVKD. J gave up 0 bases and V 4 bases, and 3 bases lay outside the gene matches. The CDR3 totals 15 residues. The chain's CDR3 is CAISGLAGVSYEQYF. CDR3 in DNA: TGTGCCATCAGTGGTCTAGCGGGAGTCTCCTACGAGCAGTACTTC.

The table lists this clone with a few counts. J is TRBJ2-2 and V is TRBV5-1; TRBD2 matches at 7 bases. Germline-derived CDR1 and CDR2 are SGHRS and YFSETQ. The CDR3 extends over 16 amino acids. The trim removed 0 bases at V and 5 bases at J, leaving 7 bases unmatched. CDR3 bases: TGCGCCAGCAGCTTGGCACTAGCGAAGGGTACCGGGGAGCTGTTTTTT. Translation gives CASSLALAKGTGELFF.

The count of this clone is one. The rearrangement joins TRBV5-1 to TRBJ2-5; 11 bases match TRBD2. The trim removed 4 bases at V and 13 bases at J, leaving 9 bases unmatched. The CDR3 spans 13 residues. Germline CDR1 is SGHRS and CDR2 is YFSETQ. In nucleotides, the CDR3 is TGCGCCAGCAGCGCCATGACTAGCGGGAATGCGTACTTC. This translates into CASSAMTSGNAYF.

Only a few counts were recorded for this clone. The chain carries TRBV11-2 and TRBJ2-7; the match to TRBD2 covers 8 bases. Trimming removed 5 bases from V and 2 bases from J; junction bases left unmatched: 5. Germline CDR1 is SGHAT and CDR2 is FQNNGV. CDR3 length equals 14 residues. The CDR3 nucleotides are TGTGCCAGCAGCCCTGCAGCGGGAGCCTACGAGCAGTACTTC. Amino acids: CASSPAAGAYEQYF.

The chain has TRBV6-1 and TRBJ2-5, with 8 bases matching TRBD2. In germline, CDR1 is MNHNS, CDR2 SASEGT. V shed 3 bases and J 2 bases; nucleotides not matched to a gene: 2. The CDR3 length is 14 residues. CDR3 amino acids: CASSESGRQETQYF. The CDR3 DNA reads TGTGCCAGCAGTGAGAGCGGGAGACAAGAGACCCAGTACTTC.

This chain links TRBV10-3 with TRBJ2-7, with TRBD2 identical over 8 bases. The V gene's germline CDR1 is ENHRY and CDR2 SYGVKD. V was pared by 3 bases and J by 1 base, with 5 bases of the junction left unmatched. The CDR3 contains 15 residues. Here the CDR3 reads CAISDGVAGSYEQYF. DNA for the CDR3: TGTGCCATCAGTGACGGGGTAGCGGGGTCCTACGAGCAGTACTTC.

This chain connects TRBV18 to TRBJ1-1; a weak D match, TRBD1 (6 bases). CDR3 length: 16 residues. The V gene lost 0 bases and the J gene lost 0 bases, with 11 bases spanning the gap. CDR1 and CDR2 (germline): KGHSH, LQKENI. This CDR3 is CASSPPTPGVNTEAFF. In DNA, the CDR3 is TGTGCCAGCTCACCACCTACCCCAGGGGTGAACACTGAAGCTTTCTTT.

Only one count was recorded for this clone. The V and J genes are TRBV28 and TRBJ2-7; 8 bases are shared with TRBD2. CDR1 and CDR2 (germline): MDHEN, SYDVKM. Unmatched junction bases numbered 9, after V lost 4 bases and J lost 4 bases. The CDR3 consists of 15 residues. CDR3 in amino acids: CASSSPGGAGYEQYF. DNA for the CDR3: TGTGCCAGCAGTTCCCCGGGGGGGGCCGGTTACGAGCAGTACTTC.

This sequence joins TRBV10-3 and TRBJ2-7; TRBD1 is a possible D gene (5 bases). Deletions cut 1 base from V and 1 base from J, with 8 bases between. The CDR3 totals 14 residues. Germline V gene sequence: CDR1 ENHRY, CDR2 SYGVKD. Here the CDR3 DNA reads TGTGCCATCAGTGAGTATCGACAGTCCTACGAGCAGTACTTC. It encodes CAISEYRQSYEQYF.

This clone showed up just once. As DNA, the CDR3 is TGTGCCAGCAGCTTAGTATCTAGCGGACGCACAGATACGCAGTATTTT. Protein sequence: CASSLVSSGRTDTQYF. This chain joins TRBV7-2 and TRBJ2-3, with TRBD2 matching 7 bases. CDR1 SGHTA and CDR2 FQGNSA come from the germline V gene. The ends lost 1 base at V and 1 base at J; junction bases unmatched: 5. The CDR3 is made up of 16 amino acids.

The V call is TRBV20-1, the J call TRBJ1-1; D is undetermined. V lost 8 bases to trimming and J lost 1 base, with 8 bases between them. CDR3 length: 11 amino acids. Germline CDR1 is DFQATT and CDR2 is SNEGSKA (reference sequence). CDR3: CSPRRNTEAFF. CDR3 DNA: TGCAGTCCTCGGAGGAACACTGAAGCTTTCTTT.

The chain links TRBV27 to TRBJ2-5, with 13 bases aligning to TRBD2. From germline, CDR1 is MNHEY and CDR2 SMNVEV (reference sequence). J was trimmed by 5 bases and V by 3 bases; bases with no gene match: 6. The CDR3 contains 16 residues. The CDR3 region is CASSLGLAGSMETQYF. As DNA, the CDR3 is TGTGCCAGCAGTTTGGGACTAGCGGGATCGATGGAGACCCAGTACTTC.

The rearrangement joins TRBV28 to TRBJ2-7; 12 bases align to TRBD1. V dropped 8 bases and J dropped 3; count of bases not matched to a gene: 2. Germline CDR1 and CDR2: MDHEN and SYDVKM. The CDR3 contains 13 residues. The CDR3 DNA is TGTGCCAGCGGGACAGGGGGCTTCTACGAGCAGTACTTC. Protein product: CASGTGGFYEQYF.

This sequence joins TRBV18 and TRBJ2-7; 7 nucleotides line up with TRBD1. Germline V gene data show CDR1 as KGHSH and CDR2 as LQKENI. CDR3 size: 15 residues. V was pared by 2 bases and J by 1 base, with 5 bases of the junction left unmatched. The CDR3 coding sequence is TGTGCCAGCTCACCAACCGGGACAGCGTCCTACGAGCAGTACTTC. Its translation: CASSPTGTASYEQYF.